The T cell receptor beta chain described here comes from a study of cytotoxic CD8 clonotypes in ibrutinib-treated CLL. Study results and limitations: Progressing and sustained-remission patients had different sampling times. At the start, clonality exceeded age-matched healthy donors and followed circulating CD8+ T-cell counts.

CDR3 size: 11 residues. Germline V lookup: CDR1 SEHNR, CDR2 FQNEAQ (reference sequence). V was shortened by 4 bases and J by 3 bases, with 3 bases between the two germline ends. TCRdb's copy holds only in-frame clones and misses some; the assay was immunoSEQ multiplex PCR. The sample includes roughly 300,000 clones, approximately 76% of them seen just once. With respect to this clone: The target antigen is unknown.

The sample was PBMCs, taken at disease progression, from a patient treated with ibrutinib. This chain joins TRBV7-9 and TRBJ1-1, with no clear D. The TCR sequence derives from a human donor with chronic lymphocytic leukemia. CDR3 sequence reads: CASSSHTEAFF. The CDR3 nucleotides are TGTGCCAGCAGCTCTCACACTGAAGCTTTCTTT.